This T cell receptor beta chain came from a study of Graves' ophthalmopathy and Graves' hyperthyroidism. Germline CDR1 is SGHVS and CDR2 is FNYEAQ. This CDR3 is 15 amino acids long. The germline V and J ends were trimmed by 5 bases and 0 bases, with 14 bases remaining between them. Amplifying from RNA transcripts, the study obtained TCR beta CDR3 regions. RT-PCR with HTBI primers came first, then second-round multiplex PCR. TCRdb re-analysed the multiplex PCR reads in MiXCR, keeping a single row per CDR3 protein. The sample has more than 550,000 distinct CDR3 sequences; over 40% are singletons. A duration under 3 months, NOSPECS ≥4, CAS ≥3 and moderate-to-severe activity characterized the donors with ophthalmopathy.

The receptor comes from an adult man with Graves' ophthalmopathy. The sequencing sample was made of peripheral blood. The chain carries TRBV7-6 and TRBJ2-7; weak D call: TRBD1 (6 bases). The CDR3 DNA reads TGTGCCAGCAGCCATAGACAGGCCAACTCCTACGAGCAGTACTTC. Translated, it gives CASSHRQANSYEQYF.